Shown below are 23 T cell receptor beta chains from a single sample sequenced in a study of blood T cell repertoires in COVID-19 (dated by TCRdb to 2018 to 2021). The library was produced with the immunoSEQ multiplex PCR assay. What TCRdb holds here is the immuneACCESS table cut down to in-frame rearrangements. Part of the clones is not present; checked against another copy, under half of the missing clones reflect an unresolved V gene, and the others are unexplained. Here the sample has fewer than 45,000 clones; about 81% occur a single time. Approximately 38% of the sample lies in the top ten. Material for sequencing was peripheral blood. The receptors shown here come from a man aged 35 to 55 with active or convalescent COVID-19.

The chain recombines TRBV6-5 with TRBJ1-1, with 7 nucleotides matching TRBD1. The CDR3 contains 15 residues. Germline V gene data show CDR1 as MNHEY and CDR2 as SVGAGI. V was pared by 0 bases and J by 0 bases, with 1 base of the junction left unmatched. The DNA of the CDR3 is TGTGCCAGCAGTTACTCAGGGGGCGTGAACACTGAAGCTTTCTTT. Translated, it gives CASSYSGGVNTEAFF.

J is TRBJ2-2 and V is TRBV15, with 9 bases fitting TRBD2. The CDR3 runs 17 residues. V was pared by 0 bases and J by 1 base, with 3 bases of the junction left unmatched. The V gene's germline CDR1 is LNHNV and CDR2 YYDKDF (reference sequence). Written as DNA, the CDR3 is TGTGCCACCAGCAGAGATTATAGCGGGGGGAACACCGGGGAGCTGTTTTTT. It specifies CATSRDYSGGNTGELFF.

V is TRBV5-1 and J is TRBJ1-3; unclear D gene. V was shortened by 4 bases and J by 4 bases, with 18 bases between the two germline ends. Germline V CDR1 and CDR2: SGHRS, YFSETQ. The CDR3 has 16 amino acids. The CDR3 region is CASSPEAGLWGNTIYF. DNA for the CDR3: TGCGCCAGCAGCCCGGAGGCGGGATTATGGGGAAACACCATATATTTT. Variable domain in full (rest from reference TRBV5-1 and TRBJ1-3): KAGVTQTPRYLIKTRGQQVTLSCSPISGHRSVSWYQQTPGQGLQFLFEYFSETQRNKGNFPGRFSGRQFSNSRSEMNVSTLELGDSALYLCASSPEAGLWGNTIYFGEGSWLTVV.

This clone was recorded a few times. V is TRBV7-3 and J is TRBJ2-1; tentatively, D is TRBD2 (6 bases). This CDR3 region has 15 residues. CDR1 is SGHTA and CDR2 is FQGTGA in the germline V gene. Trimming cost V 4 bases and J 5 bases, with 15 bases left between them. The CDR3 bases are TGTGCCAGCAGCTACCAGAGGTCTAGCGACAATGAGCAGTTCTTC. Its translation: CASSYQRSSDNEQFF.

The V call is TRBV2, the J call TRBJ2-1; the D gene is possibly TRBD2 (7 bases). V gave up 0 bases and J gave up 9 bases, with 12 bases separating them. This CDR3 comprises 14 residues. CDR1 is SNHLY and CDR2 is FYNNEI in the germline V gene. DNA for the CDR3: TGTGCCAGCAGTGAAGCGGGAGGGGGTCGTGAGCAGTTCTTC. It encodes CASSEAGGGREQFF.

The V gene is TRBV6-4, the J gene TRBJ1-2; 7 bases line up with TRBD1. From germline, CDR1 is MRHNA and CDR2 SNTAGT. The CDR3 runs to 12 residues. The trim removed 5 bases at V and 8 bases at J, leaving 5 bases unmatched. CDR3: CASSSQGSGYTF. As DNA, the CDR3 is TGTGCCAGCAGTTCACAGGGGTCAGGCTACACCTTC.

DNA of the CDR3: TGTGCCAGCACCTGGAGGGGGGGCGGTTATGGCTACACCTTC. Amino acid sequence: CASTWRGGGYGYTF. The chain is built from TRBV5-4 and TRBJ1-2, with D possibly TRBD1 on 6 matching bases. V lost 6 bases and J lost 5, with 17 bases in between. Per germline, CDR1 SGHNT and CDR2 YYREEE (reference sequence). The CDR3 contains 14 residues.

This clone was picked up one time. The CDR3 loop is CASSWVLGTGVNEQFF. DNA for the CDR3: TGTGCCAGCAGCTGGGTCCTTGGGACAGGGGTTAATGAGCAGTTCTTC. This chain uses TRBV7-2 with TRBJ2-1; 10 positions agree with TRBD1. Per the germline V gene, CDR1 is SGHTA and CDR2 is FQGNSA. The CDR3 is 16 amino acids. With V trimmed by 4 bases and J by 7 bases, 10 bases remained unmatched.

Here the CDR3 reads CASSLGLAQETQYF. The CDR3 DNA is TGTGCCAGCAGCCTAGGACTGGCTCAAGAGACCCAGTACTTC. The chain joins TRBV3-1 (or the pseudogene TRBV3-2) to TRBJ2-5, with D perhaps matching TRBD2 (5 bases). This CDR3 is 14 amino acids long. Germline V gene sequence: CDR1 LGHDT, CDR2 YNNKEL (reference sequence). V was shortened by 4 bases and J by 2 bases, with 11 bases between the two germline ends.

The chain couples TRBV19 to TRBJ1-4; D remains unclear. The germline V gene encodes CDR1 LNHDA and CDR2 SQIVND (reference sequence). The CDR3 is made up of 16 amino acids. Trimming cost V 5 bases and J 8 bases, with 21 bases left between them. The DNA of the CDR3 is TGTGCCAGTAGTGTTGGCCCCGCCTTATTGTACGAAAAACTGTTTTTT. It yields the protein CASSVGPALLYEKLFF.

This clone was counted once. The chain carries TRBV11-1 and TRBJ2-1; 11 nucleotides line up with TRBD2. The CDR3 length is 16 residues. Losses at the gene ends were 5 bases for V and 8 bases for J; bases not matched to a gene: 11. Germline loops: CDR1 SGHAT, CDR2 FQDESV (reference sequence). CDR3 amino acids: CASSTLAGGPLDEQFF. The CDR3 coding sequence is TGTGCCAGCAGCACCTTAGCGGGAGGGCCTTTGGATGAGCAGTTCTTC.

The rearrangement links TRBV30 to TRBJ1-4, with D possibly TRBD1 on 6 matching bases. Germline values: CDR1 GTSNPN, CDR2 SVGIG (reference sequence). The CDR3 sequence is 14 residues long. V shed 0 bases and J shed 14 bases, with 19 bases lying between them. This CDR3 reads CAWSVAGGLKGLFF. CDR3 bases: TGTGCCTGGAGTGTAGCTGGGGGCCTGAAAGGGCTGTTTTTT.

J is TRBJ1-2 and V is TRBV11-2; TRBD1 aligns across 9 bases. Per the germline V gene, CDR1 is SGHAT and CDR2 is FQNNGV. J lost 8 bases, V lost 7 bases, and 14 bases had no gene match. This CDR3 has 15 amino acids. CDR3 region: CASTTNRQGEEGYTF. Written as DNA, the CDR3 is TGTGCCAGCACCACTAATCGACAGGGGGAAGAGGGCTACACCTTC.

The chain links TRBV24-1 to TRBJ2-2; tentatively, D is TRBD2 (5 bases). Trimming stripped 10 bases from V and 1 base from J, with 9 bases between. CDR1 is KGHDR and CDR2 is SFDVKD in the germline V gene. The CDR3 has 13 residues. This chain's CDR3 is CATDGGNTGELFF. For the CDR3, the DNA is TGTGCCACGGATGGAGGGAACACCGGGGAGCTGTTTTTT.

J is TRBJ2-7 and V is TRBV6-2 or TRBV6-3; possible D gene TRBD1, 5 bases. CDR3 length: 15 amino acids. Germline V gene data show CDR1 as MNHEY and CDR2 as SVGEGT. Trimming cost V 6 bases and J 0 bases, with 15 bases left between them. CDR3 sequence (DNA): TGTGCCAGCAGCGTCCTGGGGCTTAGCTCCTACGAGCAGTACTTC. As protein: CASSVLGLSSYEQYF.

This clone was counted a few times. The gene calls are TRBV4-2 and TRBJ2-5; the match to TRBD2 covers 9 bases. V gave up 0 bases and J gave up 4 bases; unmatched junction bases: 3. Germline V gene data show CDR1 as LGHNA and CDR2 as YNFKEQ. This CDR3 contains 15 residues. Here the CDR3 reads CASSQDAGGPETQYF. CDR3 nucleotides: TGTGCCAGCAGCCAAGATGCGGGGGGGCCAGAGACCCAGTACTTC.

V is TRBV5-6 and J is TRBJ1-4; D gene ambiguous. Trimming cost V 0 bases and J 6 bases, with 9 bases left between them. This CDR3 has 14 amino acids. CDR1 and CDR2 (germline): SGHDT, YYEEEE. The CDR3 coding sequence is TGTGCCAGCAGCTTGGCGGGTAGAGATGAAAAACTGTTTTTT. It codes for CASSLAGRDEKLFF.

The chain joins TRBV27 to TRBJ2-3; 9 nucleotides line up with TRBD1. The CDR3 is made up of 14 amino acids. V shed 7 bases and J 3 bases; nucleotides not matched to a gene: 5. The V gene's germline CDR1 is MNHEY and CDR2 SMNVEV (reference sequence). The CDR3 is CASTAGQGTDTQYF. The CDR3 DNA follows: TGTGCCAGCACAGCGGGACAGGGAACAGATACGCAGTATTTT.

The chain employs TRBV3-1 (or the pseudogene TRBV3-2) and TRBJ2-3; 13 bases line up with TRBD2. CDR3 length: 15 amino acids. CDR1 and CDR2 (germline): LGHDT, YNNKEL (reference sequence). The J segment lost 4 bases and the V segment lost 6 bases, leaving 4 bases of the junction unmatched. The CDR3 sequence is CASRLAGGRADTQYF. In nucleotides, the CDR3 is TGTGCCAGCAGACTAGCGGGAGGGCGTGCAGATACGCAGTATTTT.

The chain uses TRBV3-1 (or the pseudogene TRBV3-2) and TRBJ1-1; D remains ambiguous. The germline CDR1 and CDR2 sequences are LGHDT and YNNKEL (reference sequence). The ends were cut back, 3 bases at V and 2 bases at J, with 7 bases in the middle. The CDR3 contains 13 residues. The DNA of the CDR3 is TGTGCCAGCAGCCAGGGAGGCAACACTGAAGCTTTCTTT. Its translation is CASSQGGNTEAFF.

The CDR3 loop reads CASIAGTGGRTEAFF. CDR3 nucleotides: TGTGCCAGCATAGCCGGGACAGGGGGGAGAACTGAAGCTTTCTTT. The V call is TRBV6-5, the J call TRBJ1-1, with 11 bases matching TRBD1. V was clipped by 7 bases and J by 5 bases; unmatched bases: 9. The CDR3 covers 15 residues. The germline V gene has CDR1 MNHEY and CDR2 SVGAGI.

The rearrangement joins TRBV10-3 to TRBJ1-1, with 10 bases aligning to TRBD1. The trim removed 6 bases at V and 3 bases at J, leaving 4 bases unmatched. CDR3 length: 14 amino acids. Germline values: CDR1 ENHRY, CDR2 SYGVKD. The chain's CDR3 is CAISRDRGHTEAFF. The CDR3 DNA reads TGTGCCATCAGCCGGGACAGGGGACACACTGAAGCTTTCTTT.

The chain employs TRBV5-4 and TRBJ2-1, with TRBD1 matching 9 bases. Germline V gene sequence: CDR1 SGHNT, CDR2 YYREEE (reference sequence). The CDR3 extends over 15 amino acids. J was trimmed by 6 bases and V by 4 bases; bases with no gene match: 8. In DNA form, the CDR3 reads TGTGCCAGCAGCGGCCGGGACAGGGAAGTCAATGAGCAGTTCTTC. This encodes CASSGRDREVNEQFF.